These 17 T cell receptor beta chains originate from one sample sequenced in a study of cytomegalovirus exposure and HLA in healthy donors (dated by TCRdb to the late 2010s). The protocol used for the library was the immunoSEQ multiplex PCR assay. TCRdb took this table from immuneACCESS and kept in-frame rearrangements with V and J called. Such tables lack part of the clones; where checked against another copy, unresolved V genes explain under half of the gap, and the rest is unexplained. Here the sample has 190,000 or so clones; roughly 84% occur a single time. In total, the top ten clones hold roughly an eighth of the sample. The source material was PBMCs. The receptors were sampled from a young woman in good health and CMV-seropositive.

The chain couples TRBV5-6 to TRBJ2-1; 8 bases align to TRBD2. The germline V gene has CDR1 SGHDT and CDR2 YYEEEE. Trimming removed 2 bases from V and 6 bases from J; junction bases left unmatched: 13. CDR3 length equals 17 residues. The CDR3 spells CASSLLRLAISINEQFF. The CDR3 DNA is TGTGCCAGCAGCTTACTTCGACTAGCGATAAGCATCAATGAGCAGTTCTTC.

This chain links TRBV28 with TRBJ2-7; weak D call: TRBD2 (5 bases). V lost 3 bases, J lost 2 bases, and 8 bases lay in between. Germline lookup yields CDR1 MDHEN and CDR2 SYDVKM. The CDR3 runs 13 residues. CDR3 DNA sequence: TGTGCCAGCAGTTTCCCTAGCACCTACGAGCAGTACTTC. Residues: CASSFPSTYEQYF.

This clone was counted a single time. This chain uses TRBV30 with TRBJ1-3; D gene ambiguous. Germline V lookup: CDR1 GTSNPN, CDR2 SVGIG (reference sequence). The CDR3 loop spans 14 amino acids. With 0 bases removed from V and 2 bases from J, the gap between germline ends came to 8 bases. Here the CDR3 DNA reads TGTGCCTGGAGTGTCGGAGGGCCTGGAAACACCATATATTTT. Translated: CAWSVGGPGNTIYF.

This chain uses TRBV13 with TRBJ1-1, with TRBD1 as a possible D gene (6 bases). The CDR3 totals 12 residues. V was shortened by 4 bases and J by 11 bases, with 14 bases between the two germline ends. CDR1 is PRHDT, CDR2 FYEKMQ, per germline (reference sequence). The CDR3 DNA is TGTGCCAGCAGCTGGGGGCAGGGTGACGCTTTCTTT. Translating gives CASSWGQGDAFF.

The chain couples TRBV18 to TRBJ1-1; D unresolved. The CDR3 covers 13 residues. CDR1 is KGHSH and CDR2 is LQKENI in the germline V gene. The V end was cut by 4 bases, the J end by 2 bases, with 8 bases between. CDR3 protein: CASSLAENTEAFF. The CDR3 DNA is TGTGCCAGCTCACTTGCGGAAAACACTGAAGCTTTCTTT.

The rearrangement joins TRBV28 to TRBJ1-2, with 8 bases lining up with TRBD1. This CDR3 has 14 residues. V was pared by 4 bases and J by 12 bases, with 13 bases of the junction left unmatched. Germline V gene data show CDR1 as MDHEN and CDR2 as SYDVKM. This CDR3 is CASSSATTGGRNTF. The CDR3 DNA is TGTGCCAGCAGTTCTGCTACAACAGGGGGGAGAAACACCTTC.

This clone was observed a handful of times. The genes are TRBV10-3 and TRBJ2-7; 8 nucleotides align to TRBD2. This CDR3 has 12 amino acids. With V trimmed by 5 bases and J by 5 bases, 2 bases remained unmatched. Germline V gene sequence: CDR1 ENHRY, CDR2 SYGVKD. CDR3 protein: CAISLAGNEQYF. DNA for the CDR3: TGTGCCATCAGTCTAGCGGGTAACGAGCAGTACTTC.

The chain links TRBV6-5 to TRBJ1-5; perhaps TRBD1 as D (5 bases). Trimming shortened V by 4 bases and J by 3 bases, and 10 bases separated the two germline ends. CDR3 size: 14 residues. Germline values: CDR1 MNHEY, CDR2 SVGAGI. The CDR3 sequence: CASSLQETNQPQHF. The DNA for the CDR3 is TGTGCCAGCAGTTTACAGGAGACCAATCAGCCCCAGCATTTT.

The chain links TRBV15 to TRBJ2-7, with 7 bases lining up with TRBD2. The CDR3 runs to 14 residues. Germline CDR1 reads LNHNV; CDR2 reads YYDKDF (reference sequence). Trimming removed 7 bases from V and 0 bases from J; junction bases left unmatched: 6. CDR3 in amino acids: CATKKGGSSYEQYF. In DNA, the CDR3 is TGTGCCACCAAAAAGGGCGGGAGCTCCTACGAGCAGTACTTC.

This clone was seen only once. The V and J genes are TRBV2 and TRBJ2-1; D is uncertain. CDR3 length: 14 residues. Germline assignment: CDR1 SNHLY and CDR2 FYNNEI. V lost 4 bases to trimming and J lost 0 bases, with 7 bases between them. In DNA form, the CDR3 reads TGTGCCAGCAGTGTACAGAGCTCCTACAATGAGCAGTTCTTC. It codes for CASSVQSSYNEQFF.

The rearrangement joins TRBV29-1 to TRBJ1-1; D uncertain. This CDR3 has 13 residues. Germline V gene sequence: CDR1 SQVTM, CDR2 ANQGSEA. V shed 4 bases and J shed 4 bases, with 13 bases lying between them. The CDR3 coding sequence is TGCAGCGTTGCCGAGGGCGCGGCCACTGAAGCTTTCTTT. Translating it yields CSVAEGAATEAFF.

The chain is built from TRBV20-1 and TRBJ2-1; D is unclear. Germline-derived CDR1 and CDR2 are DFQATT and SNEGSKA (reference sequence). The length of the CDR3 is 11 residues. V was cut by 2 bases and J by 9 bases, with 8 bases left in between. Written as DNA, the CDR3 is TGCAGTGCTAGATCTCTACGTGAGCAGTTCTTC. Its protein product is CSARSLREQFF.

The chain uses TRBV6-5 and TRBJ2-7; D possibly corresponds to TRBD2 (6 bases). CDR3 length: 14 residues. Trimming shortened V by 4 bases and J by 2 bases, and 12 bases separated the two germline ends. CDR1 is MNHEY, CDR2 SVGAGI, per germline. The CDR3 nucleotides read TGTGCCAGCAGTTCCGACCGGGGGACCTACGAGCAGTACTTC. As protein: CASSSDRGTYEQYF.

The gene calls are TRBV19 and TRBJ1-2; D is unclear. This CDR3 has 14 amino acids. With 9 bases removed from V and 4 bases from J, the gap between germline ends came to 18 bases. The V gene's germline CDR1 is LNHDA and CDR2 SQIVND (reference sequence). The CDR3 DNA sequence: TGTGCCAGCACGAAGGGAGACCGGTTCTATGGCTACACCTTC. Its translation is CASTKGDRFYGYTF.

This chain connects TRBV5-4 to TRBJ2-7; 7 bases agree with TRBD1. The V gene's germline CDR1 is SGHNT and CDR2 YYREEE (reference sequence). After removal of 5 bases from V and 4 bases from J, the junction contained 9 bases not matched to a gene. The CDR3 runs to 14 residues. CDR3 DNA: TGTGCCAGCAGGCGGACCGGGACAGAATACGAGCAGTACTTC. Translating gives CASRRTGTEYEQYF.

V usage is TRBV19 and J usage is TRBJ2-1; 11 bases map to TRBD2. There are 15 residues in the CDR3. The V and J ends lost 9 bases and 3 bases, in that order; junction bases with no gene match: 7. The germline gives CDR1 LNHDA, CDR2 SQIVND (reference sequence). The CDR3 sequence is CARETGTSGYNEQFF. CDR3 DNA sequence: TGTGCCAGAGAGACCGGGACTAGCGGCTACAATGAGCAGTTCTTC.

The chain recombines TRBV19 with TRBJ1-5; no clear D. Germline CDR1 LNHDA, CDR2 SQIVND (reference sequence). The CDR3 runs to 15 residues. Trimming left V 3 bases short and J 2 bases short, with 11 bases between. The CDR3 DNA sequence: TGTGCCAGTAGTATGAATGAGGGAGGCAATCAGCCCCAGCATTTT. This codes for CASSMNEGGNQPQHF.